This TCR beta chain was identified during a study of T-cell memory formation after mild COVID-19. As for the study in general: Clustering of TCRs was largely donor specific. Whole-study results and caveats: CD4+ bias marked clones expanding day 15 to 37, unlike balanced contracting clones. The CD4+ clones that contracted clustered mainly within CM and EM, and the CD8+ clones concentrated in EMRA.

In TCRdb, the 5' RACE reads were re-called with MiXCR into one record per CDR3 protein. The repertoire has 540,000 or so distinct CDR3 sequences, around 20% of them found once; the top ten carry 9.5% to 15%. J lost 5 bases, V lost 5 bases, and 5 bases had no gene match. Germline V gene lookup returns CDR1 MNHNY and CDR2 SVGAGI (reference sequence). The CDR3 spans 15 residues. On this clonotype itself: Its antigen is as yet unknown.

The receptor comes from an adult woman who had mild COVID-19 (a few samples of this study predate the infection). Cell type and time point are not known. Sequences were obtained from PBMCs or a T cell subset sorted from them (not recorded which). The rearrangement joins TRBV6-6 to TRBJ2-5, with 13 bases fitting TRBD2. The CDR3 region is CASSRLAGGFETQYF. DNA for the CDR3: TGTGCCAGCAGTCGACTAGCGGGGGGTTTTGAGACCCAGTACTTC.